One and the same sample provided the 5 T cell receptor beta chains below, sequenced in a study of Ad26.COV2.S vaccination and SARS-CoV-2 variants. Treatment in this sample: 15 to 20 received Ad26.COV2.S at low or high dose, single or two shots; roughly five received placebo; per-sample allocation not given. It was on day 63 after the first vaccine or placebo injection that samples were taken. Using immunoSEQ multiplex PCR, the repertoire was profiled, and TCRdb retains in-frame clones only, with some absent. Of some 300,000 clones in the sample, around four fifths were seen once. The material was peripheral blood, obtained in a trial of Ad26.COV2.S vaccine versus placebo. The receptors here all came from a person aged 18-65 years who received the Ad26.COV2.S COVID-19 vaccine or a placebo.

The CDR3 protein is CASSRGQGLRGYTF. CDR3 nucleotide sequence: TGTGCCAGCAGCCGGGGACAGGGTTTAAGGGGCTACACCTTC. This chain uses TRBV6-5 with TRBJ1-2; 9 bases agree with TRBD1. This CDR3 contains 14 residues. Trimming took 6 bases from V and 8 from J; bases not matched to a gene: 10. Germline assignment: CDR1 MNHEY and CDR2 SVGAGI.

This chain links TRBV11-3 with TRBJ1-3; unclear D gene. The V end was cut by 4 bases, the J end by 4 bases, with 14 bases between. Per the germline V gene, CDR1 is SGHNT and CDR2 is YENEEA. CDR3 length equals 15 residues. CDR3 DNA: TGTGCCAGCAGCTCCGCAAGGACCTCGGGAAACACCATATATTTT. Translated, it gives CASSSARTSGNTIYF.

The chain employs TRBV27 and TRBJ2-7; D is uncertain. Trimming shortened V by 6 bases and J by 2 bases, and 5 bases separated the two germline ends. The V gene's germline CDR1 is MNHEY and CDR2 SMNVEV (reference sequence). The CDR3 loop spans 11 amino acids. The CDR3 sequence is CASSRAYEQYF. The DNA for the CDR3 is TGTGCCAGCAGCCGGGCCTACGAGCAGTACTTC.

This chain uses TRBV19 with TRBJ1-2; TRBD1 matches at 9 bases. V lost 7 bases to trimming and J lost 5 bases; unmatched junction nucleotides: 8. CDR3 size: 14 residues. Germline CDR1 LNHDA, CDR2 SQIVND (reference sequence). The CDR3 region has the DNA TGTGCCAGTACCCCGGGACAGGGAGCATATGGCTACACCTTC. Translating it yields CASTPGQGAYGYTF.

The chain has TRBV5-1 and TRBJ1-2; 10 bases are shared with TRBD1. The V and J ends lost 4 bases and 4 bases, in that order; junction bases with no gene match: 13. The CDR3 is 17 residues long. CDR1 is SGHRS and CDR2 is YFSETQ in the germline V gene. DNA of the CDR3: TGCGCCAGCAGCCCCTCGGGACAGGGGAGTATGGGCTATGGCTACACCTTC. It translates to CASSPSGQGSMGYGYTF. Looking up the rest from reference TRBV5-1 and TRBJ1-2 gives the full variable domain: KAGVTQTPRYLIKTRGQQVTLSCSPISGHRSVSWYQQTPGQGLQFLFEYFSETQRNKGNFPGRFSGRQFSNSRSEMNVSTLELGDSALYLCASSPSGQGSMGYGYTFGSGTRLTVV.